This record looks at one TCR beta chain sequence and its context. This specimen comes from a study of cytomegalovirus exposure and HLA in healthy donors. The study ran its PCR with 60 Vbeta and 13 Jbeta primers. TCRdb's copy holds only in-frame clones and misses some; the assay was immunoSEQ multiplex PCR. The table has 200,000 to 250,000 clones, about 80% seen once. J lost 9 bases, V lost 6 bases, and 11 bases had no gene match. This CDR3 is 17 amino acids long. The germline V gene encodes CDR1 MNHEY and CDR2 SMNVEV (reference sequence). Specimen: PBMCs. The sequence was obtained from an older woman in good health and CMV-seropositive. V usage is TRBV27 and J usage is TRBJ2-1; 16 bases are a match to TRBD2. The CDR3 coding sequence is TGTGCCAGCAGCCCTACTGGGACTAGCGGGAGGGCCAGTGAGCAGTTCTTC. Translated: CASSPTGTSGRASEQFF.